What follows are 22 T cell receptor beta chains derived from one specimen sequenced in a study of shared clonotypes between healthy human individuals (dated by TCRdb to 2020 to 2022). Preparation of the library involved the immunoSEQ multiplex PCR assay. The table comes from immuneACCESS by way of TCRdb, which keeps in-frame sequences with V and J called. Part of the clones is missing from these tables; in studies checked, under half for an unresolved V gene and the rest for unknown reasons. Recorded for this sample are some 2,400,000 clones; 95% of them occurred a single time. Approximately 0.13% of the sample is held by the ten biggest clonotypes. Sequenced sample: naive CD4+ T cells sorted from blood. This specimen's cell subset or site label, per the study, means: CD45RA+ positively selected. The receptors come from a man aged 18 to 35 in good health.

This sequence joins TRBV6-9 and TRBJ2-5, with TRBD1 matching 9 bases. Per the germline V gene, CDR1 is MNHGY and CDR2 is SVAAGI. CDR3 length: 15 residues. J lost 4 bases, V lost 6 bases, and 9 bases had no gene match. DNA for the CDR3: TGTGCCAGCAGCGCGGACAGGGGAATCGGAGAGACCCAGTACTTC. Translating it yields CASSADRGIGETQYF.

The chain couples TRBV5-6 to TRBJ2-3, with TRBD2 identical over 15 bases. The CDR3 loop spans 16 amino acids. With V trimmed by 4 bases and J by 7 bases, 7 bases remained unmatched. Germline lookup yields CDR1 SGHDT and CDR2 YYEEEE. CDR3 sequence: CASSRGLAGGVNTQYF. In DNA form, the CDR3 reads TGTGCCAGCAGCAGGGGACTAGCGGGAGGCGTAAATACGCAGTATTTT.

V is TRBV28 and J is TRBJ2-7; tentatively, D is TRBD1 or TRBD2 (6 bases each). The CDR3 is 15 residues long. V was clipped by 4 bases and J by 3 bases, with 16 bases between them. CDR1 MDHEN and CDR2 SYDVKM come from the germline V gene. The DNA of the CDR3 is TGTGCCAGCAGTTCTCGAGGGGGGAACGTCTACGAGCAGTACTTC. Protein sequence: CASSSRGGNVYEQYF.

As for this clone: In the same sample, other DNA sequences code for this CDR3. The rearrangement uses TRBV30 and TRBJ2-1; D is undetermined. Germline loops: CDR1 GTSNPN, CDR2 SVGIG (reference sequence). The V end was cut by 4 bases, the J end by 0 bases, with 7 bases between. The CDR3 is made up of 13 amino acids. CDR3 sequence reads: CAWNPSSYNEQFF. In DNA form, the CDR3 reads TGTGCCTGGAATCCAAGCTCCTACAATGAGCAGTTCTTC. Together with reference TRBV30 and TRBJ2-1, the CDR3 gives the full variable domain: SQTIHQWPATLVQPVGSPLSLECTVEGTSNPNLYWYRQAAGRGLQLLFYSVGIGQISSEVPQNLSASRPQDRQFILSSKKLLLSDSGFYLCAWNPSSYNEQFFGPGTRLTVL.

The chain recombines TRBV18 with TRBJ1-1; a possible D gene is TRBD1 (6 bases). Deletions cut 4 bases from V and 0 bases from J, with 9 bases between. Germline V gene lookup returns CDR1 KGHSH and CDR2 LQKENI. The CDR3 runs 14 residues. DNA for the CDR3: TGTGCCAGCTCACAAGGGACACTGAACACTGAAGCTTTCTTT. The encoded protein is CASSQGTLNTEAFF.

The chain uses TRBV2 and TRBJ2-3; D is possibly TRBD2 (5 bases). Germline-derived CDR1 and CDR2 are SNHLY and FYNNEI. The CDR3 sequence is 12 residues long. Between the trimmed V and J ends, which lost 7 bases and 8 bases, there was a span of 13 bases. CDR3 coding DNA: TGTGCCAGCATGCAGGCCAGCGGTACGCAGTATTTT. It translates to CASMQASGTQYF.

The chain employs TRBV2 and TRBJ2-7; the D gene is possibly TRBD1 (6 bases). Germline values: CDR1 SNHLY, CDR2 FYNNEI. CDR3 length: 13 amino acids. Trimming took off 10 bases at V and 1 base at J, with 14 bases between the two ends. CDR3 DNA sequence: TGTGCCATCCTGGGGGCTGAATCCTACGAGCAGTACTTC. It yields the protein CAILGAESYEQYF.

This clone has just one count. The V call is TRBV6-4, the J call TRBJ2-7, with 12 positions matching TRBD1. This CDR3 has 13 residues. CDR1 is MRHNA and CDR2 is SNTAGT in the germline V gene. Germline trimming cut 6 bases from V and 8 bases from J; bases unmatched to any gene: 5. In nucleotides, the CDR3 is TGTGCCAGCAGCGCCGGGACAGGGGGCAAGCAGTACTTC. Amino acids: CASSAGTGGKQYF.

The gene calls are TRBV15 and TRBJ1-5; perhaps TRBD1 as D (5 bases). Germline V CDR1 and CDR2: LNHNV, YYDKDF (reference sequence). The V end lost 0 bases, the J end lost 2 bases, and 14 bases lay between the germline ends. This CDR3 is 17 amino acids long. The CDR3 DNA sequence: TGTGCCACCAGCAGAGAGGCTTACGGGGGTGGCAATCAGCCCCAGCATTTT. This codes for CATSREAYGGGNQPQHF.

V and J are TRBV9 and TRBJ2-2; 9 bases are a match to TRBD2. CDR3 size: 15 residues. Unmatched junction bases numbered 5, after V lost 4 bases and J lost 4 bases. CDR1 is SGDLS, CDR2 YYNGEE, per germline. The CDR3 DNA is TGTGCCAGCAGCTCAGGACTAGCGATCACCGGGGAGCTGTTTTTT. It codes for CASSSGLAITGELFF.

This chain joins TRBV30 and TRBJ2-7, with no clear D. Trimming stripped 3 bases from V and 3 bases from J, with 15 bases between. The length of the CDR3 is 14 residues. Germline V CDR1 and CDR2: GTSNPN, SVGIG (reference sequence). This CDR3 is CAWRVDGLHYEQYF. DNA of the CDR3: TGTGCCTGGAGGGTAGACGGCCTCCACTACGAGCAGTACTTC.

The chain employs TRBV10-2 and TRBJ2-3, with 8 nucleotides matching TRBD2. The CDR3 spans 14 residues. The ends lost 7 bases at V and 1 base at J; junction bases unmatched: 4. Per germline, CDR1 WSHSY and CDR2 SAAADI. CDR3 in amino acids: CASKSGGRTDTQYF. The CDR3 DNA is TGCGCCAGCAAGAGCGGGGGCCGCACAGATACGCAGTATTTT.

The V gene is TRBV2, the J gene TRBJ2-3, with 7 positions matching TRBD1. The V gene's germline CDR1 is SNHLY and CDR2 FYNNEI. The ends lost 7 bases at V and 5 bases at J; junction bases unmatched: 12. The CDR3 sequence is 15 residues long. CDR3: CASIPLQGKKDTQYF. DNA of the CDR3: TGTGCCAGCATTCCCCTACAGGGGAAAAAAGATACGCAGTATTTT.

The gene calls are TRBV5-1 and TRBJ1-1; TRBD1 matches 7 bases. The V gene's germline CDR1 is SGHRS and CDR2 YFSETQ. This CDR3 has 17 amino acids. V dropped 3 bases and J dropped 1; count of bases not matched to a gene: 12. CDR3 protein: CASSSRRWTGPNTEAFF. DNA of the CDR3: TGCGCCAGCAGCTCCCGACGTTGGACAGGCCCGAACACTGAAGCTTTCTTT. Full variable domain (outside the CDR3, taken from reference TRBV5-1 and TRBJ1-1): KAGVTQTPRYLIKTRGQQVTLSCSPISGHRSVSWYQQTPGQGLQFLFEYFSETQRNKGNFPGRFSGRQFSNSRSEMNVSTLELGDSALYLCASSSRRWTGPNTEAFFGQGTRLTVV.

The chain joins TRBV5-4 to TRBJ1-1; TRBD1 is a possible D gene (6 bases). CDR3 length equals 16 residues. Trimming cost V 2 bases and J 3 bases, with 17 bases left between them. Germline CDR1 is SGHNT and CDR2 is YYREEE (reference sequence). CDR3 in amino acids: CASSFGTRAGDTEAFF. CDR3 sequence (DNA): TGTGCCAGCAGCTTTGGAACCCGGGCAGGGGACACTGAAGCTTTCTTT.

The genes are TRBV7-3 and TRBJ2-7; 8 bases align to TRBD1. The CDR3 consists of 13 residues. J gave up 5 bases and V 2 bases, and 2 bases lay outside the gene matches. Germline-derived CDR1 and CDR2 are SGHTA and FQGTGA. The CDR3 sequence is CASSLRQGNEQYF. CDR3 DNA: TGTGCCAGCAGCTTACGACAGGGGAACGAGCAGTACTTC.

The rearrangement links TRBV4-1 to TRBJ1-5; D gene unclear. The germline gives CDR1 MGHRA, CDR2 YSYEKL. The CDR3 covers 16 residues. V shed 3 bases and J shed 0 bases, with 12 bases lying between them. CDR3 region: CASSQLWLGSNQPQHF. The CDR3 DNA reads as TGCGCCAGCAGCCAGCTGTGGTTGGGTAGCAATCAGCCCCAGCATTTT.

The chain employs TRBV7-9 and TRBJ1-6, with 7 bases aligning to TRBD1. Germline V gene sequence: CDR1 SEHNR, CDR2 FQNEAQ (reference sequence). The junction had 6 bases not matched to a gene; V was cut back by 4 bases and J by 6 bases. The CDR3 sequence is 15 residues long. The DNA for the CDR3 is TGTGCCAGCAGCTCCCTCGGACAGGTTAATTCACCCCTCCACTTT. Amino acids: CASSSLGQVNSPLHF.

The chain links TRBV6-6 to TRBJ2-7; 7 bases match TRBD2. This CDR3 region has 14 residues. J gave up 7 bases and V 4 bases, and 10 bases lay outside the gene matches. Germline-derived CDR1 and CDR2 are MNHNY and SVGAGI (reference sequence). CDR3: CASSSLAGVGEQYF. The CDR3 DNA reads as TGTGCCAGCAGTTCCTTGGCGGGAGTGGGTGAGCAGTACTTC.

This sequence joins TRBV7-9 and TRBJ2-3; 12 positions match TRBD2. V lost 8 bases, J lost 6 bases, and 12 bases stayed unmatched. The CDR3 totals 16 residues. The germline CDR1 and CDR2 sequences are SEHNR and FQNEAQ (reference sequence). The CDR3 region is CASSSRTSGTGDTQYF. CDR3 DNA sequence: TGTGCCAGCTCCTCCCGGACTAGCGGGACGGGGGATACGCAGTATTTT.

J is TRBJ1-4 and V is TRBV7-6; D not resolved. CDR1 and CDR2 from the germline V gene are SGHVS and FNYEAQ. V lost 4 bases, J lost 4 bases, and 13 bases lay in between. The CDR3 spans 15 residues. The chain's CDR3 is CASSSSGSVNEKLFF. CDR3 sequence (DNA): TGTGCCAGCAGCTCCTCAGGCTCAGTTAATGAAAAACTGTTTTTT.

On this clone itself: The same CDR3 arises from other DNA sequences in this sample as well. The chain uses TRBV7-2 and TRBJ2-7; 9 bases match TRBD1. From germline, CDR1 is SGHTA and CDR2 FQGNSA. Losses at the gene ends were 2 bases for V and 3 bases for J; bases not matched to a gene: 5. The CDR3 is 15 residues long. The CDR3 spells CASSLYGTGYYEQYF. For the CDR3, the DNA is TGTGCCAGCAGCTTATACGGGACAGGGTACTACGAGCAGTACTTC.